The source of this TCR beta chain is a study of tumor and adjacent non-tumor tissue in lung cancer. TCRbeta libraries were built with three rounds of nested PCR, modified from ARM-PCR. TCRdb recomputed calls from the multiplex PCR reads with MiXCR, one row per CDR3 protein. The sample carries tens of thousands of distinct CDR3 sequences, about 72% recorded once. This sample's RNA came from whole unsorted tissue. The specimen was lung tumor tissue. The receptor's source is a man aged 55-75 years with non-small cell lung cancer.

The CDR3: CASSPVANTGELFF. CDR3 DNA sequence: TGTGCCAGCTCACCGGTTGCGAACACCGGGGAGCTGTTTTTT. The chain combines TRBV18 with TRBJ2-2; D is unclear. The CDR3 spans 14 residues. Trimming cost V 3 bases and J 0 bases, with 5 bases left between them. The germline gives CDR1 KGHSH, CDR2 LQKENI.